The 9 T cell receptor beta chains in this list originate from one sample, sequenced in a study of CD4 T cells in relation to SARS-CoV-2 and coronaviruses. The unexposed donors gave CD4+ T cells in about 2010-2019, prior to COVID-19. CD4+ T cells were isolated from the cells after roughly 11 days of culture. Their target antigens are unknown. The repertoire was sequenced with immunoSEQ multiplex PCR; TCRdb's copy has only in-frame clones and lacks some. The top ten clones hold roughly 22% of a sample with around 20,000 clones, 70% to 75% of them seen once. Material: CD4+ T cells from PBMCs, cultured in vitro. Every receptor here comes from a human donor in good health.

The gene calls are TRBV6-4 and TRBJ2-1; no clear D gene. Germline V gene data show CDR1 as MRHNA and CDR2 as SNTAGT. V was shortened by 4 bases and J by 7 bases, with 11 bases between the two germline ends. The length of the CDR3 is 13 residues. The CDR3 here is CASSARFGNEQFF. The CDR3 nucleotides read TGTGCCAGCAGTGCTCGGTTTGGGAATGAGCAGTTCTTC.

The chain joins TRBV5-1 to TRBJ2-1, with 7 bases aligning to TRBD1. The CDR3 totals 12 residues. Losses at the gene ends were 4 bases for V and 7 bases for J; bases not matched to a gene: 2. Germline V gene lookup returns CDR1 SGHRS and CDR2 YFSETQ. The CDR3 coding sequence is TGCGCCAGCAGCGCACAGGGGAATGAGCAGTTCTTC. Translating gives CASSAQGNEQFF.

This sequence joins TRBV18 and TRBJ2-4; either TRBD1 or TRBD2 may supply D (5 bases each). The germline V gene encodes CDR1 KGHSH and CDR2 LQKENI. Trimming left V 0 bases short and J 0 bases short, with 12 bases between. The CDR3 consists of 17 residues. The CDR3 region has the DNA TGTGCCAGCTCACCACCGGGACCCGCCCTAGCCAAAAACATTCAGTACTTC. Its translation: CASSPPGPALAKNIQYF.

The chain links TRBV6-2 or TRBV6-3 to TRBJ2-7; D gene ambiguous. Per the germline V gene, CDR1 is MNHEY and CDR2 is SVGEGT. Trimming took 5 bases from V and 3 from J, leaving 14 bases between them. This CDR3 comprises 14 residues. In nucleotides, the CDR3 is TGTGCCAGCAGTCCGAGGACGGAGATCTACGAGCAGTACTTC. Amino acids: CASSPRTEIYEQYF.

V and J are TRBV7-2 and TRBJ1-1; D unclear. The V and J ends lost 6 bases and 5 bases respectively, with 19 bases between them. The CDR3 sequence is 15 residues long. Germline lookup yields CDR1 SGHTA and CDR2 FQGNSA. The CDR3 nucleotides are TGTGCCAGCAGTACCCATCAAGGGAGAGGAACTGAAGCTTTCTTT. Protein sequence: CASSTHQGRGTEAFF.

DNA for the CDR3: TGCGCCAGCAGCTTAGAAAGAGACAATGAGCAGTTCTTC. It translates to CASSLERDNEQFF. The chain employs TRBV5-1 and TRBJ2-1, with D hard to call. The CDR3 has 13 amino acids. In germline, CDR1 is SGHRS, CDR2 YFSETQ. V lost 2 bases and J lost 5, with 8 bases in between.

The chain combines TRBV7-2 with TRBJ2-3; D is possibly TRBD2 (5 bases). The CDR3 is 15 amino acids. The germline V and J ends were trimmed by 2 bases and 10 bases, with 19 bases remaining between them. Germline assignment: CDR1 SGHTA and CDR2 FQGNSA. In DNA form, the CDR3 reads TGTGCCAGCAGCTTACAAGGGAGTGAAAACGTAGCGCAGTATTTT. This gives the protein CASSLQGSENVAQYF.

The rearrangement links TRBV11-2 to TRBJ2-1, with 14 positions matching TRBD2. The CDR3 has 18 residues. Germline CDR1 and CDR2: SGHAT and FQNNGV. Losses at the gene ends were 2 bases for V and 6 bases for J; bases not matched to a gene: 9. DNA of the CDR3: TGTGCCAGCAGCTTAAGGTCCAGGGGACTAGCGGGGGCCAATGAGCAGTTCTTC. The encoded protein is CASSLRSRGLAGANEQFF.

The V gene is TRBV29-1, the J gene TRBJ1-4; a possible D gene is TRBD1 (5 bases). The germline V gene has CDR1 SQVTM and CDR2 ANQGSEA. CDR3 size: 15 residues. V shed 4 bases and J shed 4 bases, with 16 bases lying between them. The CDR3 sequence: CSVGGMRGSNEKLFF. The DNA for the CDR3 is TGCAGCGTTGGAGGGATGAGGGGCAGTAATGAAAAACTGTTTTTT.